The TCR beta chain under discussion was sequenced for a study of T cell repertoires in cytomegalovirus infection. Whole-study context: Public TCR beta signature analysis indicated the presence of both CMV infection and matching HLA type.

About this clonotype: Antigen: not known.

Study-level points and caveats: Cumulative frequency of public TCR beta families picked out carriers of CMV plus the relevant HLA. The ex vivo response showed dominance by HLA-C-restricted CMV-specific TCR beta clonotypes.

This CDR3 contains 16 residues. Germline assignment: CDR1 MNHEY and CDR2 SVGEGT. The trim removed 7 bases at V and 2 bases at J, leaving 7 bases unmatched. In TCRdb, the reads were re-called with MiXCR into one record per CDR3 protein. The sample shows more than 350,000 distinct CDR3 sequences, around 32% of them seen only once. What was sequenced was PBMCs. This receptor was obtained from a human donor in good health (CMV status not recorded). Some clones in this sample may be carry-over from other donors' samples. The chain has TRBV6-2 or TRBV6-3 and TRBJ2-6, with 8 bases fitting TRBD1. CDR3 bases: TGTGCCAGCAAGGACAGGGAAAGGACTGGGGCCAACGTCCTGACTTTC. Translated: CASKDRERTGANVLTF.